Below, 21 T cell receptor beta chains from the same sample are listed, as sequenced in a study of T cell changes during pregnancy in multiple sclerosis. Sequencing was performed with immunoSEQ multiplex PCR; in TCRdb, only in-frame clones are kept and a portion is missing. The data show about 70,000 clones, with approximately 94% seen just once and approximately 2.1% held by the top ten. The specimen was peripheral blood, collected in the second trimester of pregnancy. These receptors originate from a female donor in good health, enrolled as a control in a pregnancy study.

The CDR3 loop reads CASSQEHGSGQPQHF. Written as DNA, the CDR3 is TGCGCCAGCAGCCAAGAGCACGGCAGCGGGCAGCCCCAGCATTTT. This chain links TRBV4-1 with TRBJ1-5; unclear D gene. CDR3 length equals 15 residues. V was pared by 0 bases and J by 7 bases, with 13 bases between. The germline CDR1 and CDR2 sequences are MGHRA and YSYEKL.

Worth noting for this clone: Sequence at one end of the junction differs from germline and may be a read error. V usage is TRBV5-4 and J usage is TRBJ1-1; unclear D gene. Per germline, CDR1 SGHNT and CDR2 YYREEE (reference sequence). This CDR3 comprises 11 residues. The CDR3: CASTLNTEAFF. CDR3 coding DNA: TGTGCCAGCACCTTGAACACTGAAGCTTTCTTT.

The chain joins TRBV5-1 to TRBJ2-7, with TRBD1 matching 8 bases. Germline-derived CDR1 and CDR2 are SGHRS and YFSETQ. CDR3 length: 15 amino acids. The V segment lost 9 bases and the J segment 2 bases; nucleotides outside the gene matches: 13. CDR3 sequence reads: CATKRGQGAAYEQYF. CDR3 in DNA: TGCGCCACCAAAAGGGGGCAGGGGGCGGCCTACGAGCAGTACTTC.

This clone was detected only once. The chain recombines TRBV4-3 with TRBJ2-7; 7 nucleotides align to TRBD2. The germline gives CDR1 LGHNA, CDR2 YSLEER. The CDR3 is made up of 17 amino acids. With 0 bases clipped from V and 6 bases from J, the junction kept 14 bases outside the gene matches. CDR3 region: CASSQDLGPSGSCEQYF. CDR3 bases: TGCGCCAGCAGCCAAGATCTCGGGCCTAGCGGTTCGTGCGAGCAGTACTTC.

The V gene is TRBV4-3, the J gene TRBJ2-5, with TRBD2 matching over 11 bases. The CDR3 loop spans 17 amino acids. Trimming removed 0 bases from V and 2 bases from J; junction bases left unmatched: 5. The germline V gene encodes CDR1 LGHNA and CDR2 YSLEER. The CDR3 reads CASSQEVLAGGQETQYF. The CDR3 DNA sequence: TGCGCCAGCAGCCAAGAGGTCTTAGCGGGGGGGCAAGAGACCCAGTACTTC.

The rearrangement uses TRBV7-2 and TRBJ1-1, with D possibly matching TRBD1 (5 bases). Trimming took 5 bases from V and 3 from J, leaving 13 bases between them. Germline loops: CDR1 SGHTA, CDR2 FQGNSA. The CDR3 totals 14 residues. The CDR3 DNA is TGTGCCAGCAGCCGCTACGGGGACTACACTGAAGCTTTCTTT. Translation gives CASSRYGDYTEAFF.

The rearrangement links TRBV30 to TRBJ2-2, with a possible D match to TRBD1 (6 bases). The germline CDR1 and CDR2 sequences are GTSNPN and SVGIG (reference sequence). The CDR3 loop spans 13 amino acids. V was cut by 2 bases and J by 7 bases, with 11 bases left in between. CDR3 DNA: TGTGCCTGGAGTCAGACACAGGGCGGGGAGCTGTTTTTT. Its translation: CAWSQTQGGELFF.

The rearrangement links TRBV19 to TRBJ1-2; 8 bases agree with TRBD1. V was clipped by 4 bases and J by 5 bases; unmatched bases: 12. The CDR3 is 16 residues long. Germline lookup yields CDR1 LNHDA and CDR2 SQIVND (reference sequence). The CDR3 bases are TGTGCCAGTAGTAACCGCTGGACAGGGCAGGGGTATGGCTACACCTTC. Its protein is CASSNRWTGQGYGYTF.

This chain connects TRBV28 to TRBJ2-7, with D perhaps matching TRBD1 (5 bases). The CDR3 covers 14 residues. V was cut by 1 base and J by 3 bases, with 10 bases left in between. The V gene's germline CDR1 is MDHEN and CDR2 SYDVKM. Here the CDR3 DNA reads TGTGCCAGCAGTTTATTTGACAGATTCTACGAGCAGTACTTC. Its translation: CASSLFDRFYEQYF. Full variable domain (missing parts from reference TRBV28 and TRBJ2-7): DVKVTQSSRYLVKRTGEKVFLECVQDMDHENMFWYRQDPGLGLRLIYFSYDVKMKEKGDIPEGYSVSREKKERFSLILESASTNQTSMYLCASSLFDRFYEQYFGPGTRLTVT.

The chain carries TRBV7-9 and TRBJ1-1, with D possibly being TRBD1 (5 bases). The CDR3 spans 16 residues. Trimming took 5 bases from V and 0 from J, leaving 16 bases between them. Germline loops: CDR1 SEHNR, CDR2 FQNEAQ (reference sequence). In DNA, the CDR3 is TGTGCCAGCAGCCCGCGACAGCGCAGCTTGAACACTGAAGCTTTCTTT. It is translated as CASSPRQRSLNTEAFF.

The chain links TRBV5-4 to TRBJ2-2; D call uncertain. Germline V CDR1 and CDR2: SGHNT, YYREEE (reference sequence). The CDR3 consists of 12 residues. The V and J ends lost 0 bases and 7 bases respectively, with 4 bases between them. The CDR3 DNA follows: TGTGCCAGCAGCTTGGCCGGCGGGGAGCTGTTTTTT. Its translation is CASSLAGGELFF.

The chain links TRBV7-2 to TRBJ1-1; D gene uncertain. V lost 3 bases and J lost 8, with 10 bases in between. The CDR3 is 12 amino acids. Looked up from germline, CDR1 is SGHTA and CDR2 is FQGNSA. The CDR3 DNA reads TGTGCCAGCAGCTTTCTGGGCAGCGAAGCTTTCTTT. It codes for CASSFLGSEAFF.

V usage is TRBV6-5 and J usage is TRBJ1-1; D not resolved. Germline V CDR1 and CDR2: MNHEY, SVGAGI. V was shortened by 3 bases and J by 0 bases, with 8 bases between the two germline ends. The CDR3 runs 14 residues. In DNA, the CDR3 is TGTGCCAGCAGTTATGGGCAGGTGAACACTGAAGCTTTCTTT. It specifies CASSYGQVNTEAFF.

J is TRBJ1-1 and V is TRBV11-2; 7 bases fit TRBD1. Germline lookup yields CDR1 SGHAT and CDR2 FQNNGV. The CDR3 contains 15 residues. V gave up 0 bases and J gave up 0 bases; unmatched junction bases: 1. CDR3 residues: CASSLDRGMNTEAFF. In DNA, the CDR3 is TGTGCCAGCAGCTTAGACAGGGGGATGAACACTGAAGCTTTCTTT.

The chain joins TRBV11-1 to TRBJ2-2; tentatively, D is TRBD1 (7 bases). The germline gives CDR1 SGHAT, CDR2 FQDESV (reference sequence). The CDR3 spans 16 residues. V lost 3 bases and J lost 5, with 16 bases in between. CDR3 nucleotide sequence: TGTGCCAGCAGCTTTGGAGGGGGCCGGGGGACCGGGGAGCTGTTTTTT. This codes for CASSFGGGRGTGELFF.

The J gene is TRBJ1-1, the V gene TRBV15; TRBD1 matches 7 bases. V trimming: 3 bases; J trimming: 5 bases; junction bases outside the gene matches: 6. Germline CDR1 is LNHNV and CDR2 is YYDKDF (reference sequence). This CDR3 spans 14 amino acids. The CDR3 loop is CATSRINRGTEAFF. The CDR3 coding sequence is TGTGCCACCAGCAGGATCAACAGGGGTACTGAAGCTTTCTTT.

This CDR3 is CASSLVTSGGSYEQYF. CDR3 bases: TGTGCCAGCAGTCTCGTAACTAGCGGGGGCTCCTACGAGCAGTACTTC. The rearrangement joins TRBV27 to TRBJ2-7; 11 bases line up with TRBD2. Germline CDR1 and CDR2: MNHEY and SMNVEV (reference sequence). After removal of 5 bases from V and 0 bases from J, the junction contained 6 bases not matched to a gene. There are 16 residues in the CDR3.

The chain uses TRBV27 and TRBJ1-5; possible D gene TRBD1, 6 bases. CDR3 length equals 13 residues. Germline V gene lookup returns CDR1 MNHEY and CDR2 SMNVEV (reference sequence). V lost 4 bases and J lost 3, with 7 bases in between. The CDR3 here is CASSSGDNQPQHF. The CDR3 DNA reads as TGTGCCAGCAGTTCAGGGGACAATCAGCCCCAGCATTTT.

J is TRBJ1-6 and V is TRBV13, with 8 nucleotides matching TRBD1. The CDR3 spans 16 residues. Germline CDR1 is PRHDT and CDR2 is FYEKMQ (reference sequence). Trimming took 5 bases from V and 8 from J; bases not matched to a gene: 11. CDR3 in DNA: TGTGCCAGCAGCGCAAAGGGCGGGACAGGTTATTCACCCCTCCACTTT. This translates into CASSAKGGTGYSPLHF.

The V gene is TRBV4-1, the J gene TRBJ2-1; maybe TRBD2 (5 bases). Germline V gene sequence: CDR1 MGHRA, CDR2 YSYEKL. The CDR3 totals 14 residues. The V gene lost 3 bases and the J gene lost 12 bases, with 18 bases spanning the gap. In DNA, the CDR3 is TGCGCCAGCAGCCAGCCCCTCTCAAGCGGCGGGCAGTTCTTC. Protein product: CASSQPLSSGGQFF.

The J gene is TRBJ1-1, the V gene TRBV19; a possible D gene is TRBD1 (6 bases). Germline V gene data show CDR1 as LNHDA and CDR2 as SQIVND (reference sequence). The V end lost 6 bases, the J end lost 0 bases, and 11 bases lay between the germline ends. The CDR3 is 14 residues long. The CDR3 DNA reads TGTGCCAGTAGGGACAGATCTATGAACACTGAAGCTTTCTTT. Protein: CASRDRSMNTEAFF.